This TCR beta chain was retrieved from a study of early T cells in non-severe SARS-CoV-2 infection. Overall study context: Investigators sequenced bulk RNA drawn from unsorted whole blood, and chains remained unpaired.

General study results and limits: Lookups in VDJdb leaned toward anti-spike CD8 responses and missed private and CD4 specificities.

The CDR3 covers 13 residues. Of note for this clonotype: Its matching antigen is unknown.

Individual cDNA molecules carried attached unique molecular identifiers. A single record per CDR3 protein comes from TCRdb applying MiXCR to the 5' RACE reads. Of nearly 110,000 distinct CDR3 sequences detected, around 10% appear once; the ten largest clones hold more than 6.5%. The chain is built from TRBV21-1 and TRBJ1-5; the DNA was not compared with TRBD1, the D call given in the table. TRBV21-1 is assigned pseudogene status. The receptor was isolated from an adult who was a healthcare worker with PCR-confirmed SARS-CoV-2 infection or an uninfected control (not recorded which). Sequencing input: whole blood. The CDR3 DNA reads TGTGCCAGCAGCAGGAGCTTGGGACGACCCCAGCATTTT. It specifies CASSRSLGRPQHF.